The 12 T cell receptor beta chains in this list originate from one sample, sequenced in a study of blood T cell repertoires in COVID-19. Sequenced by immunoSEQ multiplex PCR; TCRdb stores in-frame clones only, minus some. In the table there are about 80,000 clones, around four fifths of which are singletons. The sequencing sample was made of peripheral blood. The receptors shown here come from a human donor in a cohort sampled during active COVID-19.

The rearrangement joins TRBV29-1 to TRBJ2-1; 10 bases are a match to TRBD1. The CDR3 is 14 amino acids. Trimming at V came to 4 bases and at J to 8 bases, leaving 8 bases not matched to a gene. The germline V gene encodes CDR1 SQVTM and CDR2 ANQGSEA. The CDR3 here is CSVARDRGYHEQFF. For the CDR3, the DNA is TGCAGCGTTGCCCGGGACAGGGGATACCATGAGCAGTTCTTC.

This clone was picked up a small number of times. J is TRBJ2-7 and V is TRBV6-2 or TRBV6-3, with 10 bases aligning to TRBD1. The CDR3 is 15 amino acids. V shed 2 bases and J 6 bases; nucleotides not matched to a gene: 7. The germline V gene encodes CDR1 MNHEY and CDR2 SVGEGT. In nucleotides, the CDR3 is TGTGCCAGCAGTTACCACCTGACAGGGGGCTCCGAGCAGTACTTC. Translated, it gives CASSYHLTGGSEQYF.

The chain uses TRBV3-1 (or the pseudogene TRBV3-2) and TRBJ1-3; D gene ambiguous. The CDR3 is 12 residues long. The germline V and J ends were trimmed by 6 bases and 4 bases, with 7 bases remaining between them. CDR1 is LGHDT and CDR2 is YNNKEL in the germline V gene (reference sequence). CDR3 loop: CASRAGGNTIYF. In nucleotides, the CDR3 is TGTGCCAGCAGGGCGGGGGGAAACACCATATATTTT.

The CDR3 spells CASSPMGLEQYF. DNA of the CDR3: TGTGCCAGCAGCCCCATGGGGCTCGAGCAGTACTTC. This rearrangement joins TRBV7-9 to TRBJ2-7, with a weak D call TRBD1 (5 bases). Trimming removed 5 bases from V and 6 bases from J, with 11 bases in between. Germline lookup yields CDR1 SEHNR and CDR2 FQNEAQ (reference sequence). The length of the CDR3 is 12 residues.

CDR3 sequence reads: CASNPLRLAGGGETQYF. As DNA, the CDR3 is TGTGCCAGCAACCCACTCAGACTAGCGGGGGGAGGGGAGACCCAGTACTTC. The chain uses TRBV2 and TRBJ2-5, with TRBD2 matching 13 bases. J gave up 5 bases and V 7 bases, and 13 bases lay outside the gene matches. The germline gives CDR1 SNHLY, CDR2 FYNNEI. This CDR3 is built from 17 residues.

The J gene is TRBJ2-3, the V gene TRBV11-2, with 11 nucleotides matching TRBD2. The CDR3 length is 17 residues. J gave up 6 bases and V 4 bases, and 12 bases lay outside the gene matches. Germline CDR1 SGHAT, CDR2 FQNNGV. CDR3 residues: CASSSPLAGGLADTQYF. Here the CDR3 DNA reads TGTGCCAGCAGCTCGCCCCTAGCGGGGGGACTAGCGGATACGCAGTATTTT.

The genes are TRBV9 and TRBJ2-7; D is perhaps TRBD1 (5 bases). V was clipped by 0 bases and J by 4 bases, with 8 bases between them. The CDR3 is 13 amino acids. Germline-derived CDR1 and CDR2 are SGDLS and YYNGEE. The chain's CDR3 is CASSVATGYEQYF. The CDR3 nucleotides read TGTGCCAGCAGCGTAGCTACAGGTTACGAGCAGTACTTC.

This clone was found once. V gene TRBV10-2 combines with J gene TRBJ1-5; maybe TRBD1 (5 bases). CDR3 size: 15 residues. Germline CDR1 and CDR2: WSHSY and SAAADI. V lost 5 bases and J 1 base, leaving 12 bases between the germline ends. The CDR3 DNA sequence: TGCGCCAGCAGTACCTGGGGCCAGAGCAATCAGCCCCAGCATTTT. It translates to CASSTWGQSNQPQHF.

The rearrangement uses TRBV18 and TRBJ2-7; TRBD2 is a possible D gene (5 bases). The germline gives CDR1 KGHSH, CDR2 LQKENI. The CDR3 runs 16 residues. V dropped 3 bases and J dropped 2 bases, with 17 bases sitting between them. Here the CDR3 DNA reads TGTGCCAGCTCACCCGCGACGGGGATACCCGCCTACGAGCAGTACTTC. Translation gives CASSPATGIPAYEQYF.

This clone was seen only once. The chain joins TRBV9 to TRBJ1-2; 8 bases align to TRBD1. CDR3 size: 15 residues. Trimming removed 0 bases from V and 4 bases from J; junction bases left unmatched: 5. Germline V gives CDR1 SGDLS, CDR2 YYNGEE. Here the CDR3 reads CASSVVPGQVYGYTF. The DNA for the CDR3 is TGTGCCAGCAGCGTAGTTCCGGGACAGGTCTATGGCTACACCTTC.

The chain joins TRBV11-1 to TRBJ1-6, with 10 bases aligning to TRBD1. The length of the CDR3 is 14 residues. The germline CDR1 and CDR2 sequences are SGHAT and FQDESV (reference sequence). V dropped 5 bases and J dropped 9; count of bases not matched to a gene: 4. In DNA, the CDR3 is TGTGCCAGCAGCGAGGGACAGGGGATTTCACCCCTCCACTTT. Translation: CASSEGQGISPLHF.

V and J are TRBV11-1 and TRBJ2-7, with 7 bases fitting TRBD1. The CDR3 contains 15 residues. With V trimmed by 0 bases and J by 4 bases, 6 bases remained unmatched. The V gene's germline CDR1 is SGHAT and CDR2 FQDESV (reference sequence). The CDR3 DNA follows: TGTGCCAGCAGCTTAGCAACGGGACAGAAGTACGAGCAGTACTTC. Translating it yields CASSLATGQKYEQYF.